This T cell receptor beta chain derives from a study of T cell repertoires in cytomegalovirus infection. The CDR3 covers 18 residues. Germline V gives CDR1 LNHDA, CDR2 SQIVND (reference sequence). Trimming took 5 bases from V and 2 from J; bases not matched to a gene: 15. TCRdb called the reads again in MiXCR, with one record for every CDR3 protein. Of 200,000 to 300,000 distinct CDR3 sequences detected, roughly an eighth appear once; the ten largest clones hold around 8.7%. The TCR sequence derives from a human donor in good health (CMV status not recorded). Some clones in this sample may be carry-over from other donors' samples. This chain uses TRBV19 with TRBJ2-7, with 10 positions matching TRBD1. Sequencing was performed on PBMCs. In DNA form, the CDR3 reads TGTGCCAGTAGTTTCCGACAGGGGGCTTGGGACAACCCCTACGAGCAGTACTTC. The encoded protein is CASSFRQGAWDNPYEQYF. The full variable domain, completed using reference TRBV19 and TRBJ2-7, is DGGITQSPKYLFRKEGQNVTLSCEQNLNHDAMYWYRQDPGQGLRLIYYSQIVNDFQKGDIAEGYSVSREKKESFPLTVTSAQKNPTAFYLCASSFRQGAWDNPYEQYFGPGTRLTVT.